This T cell receptor (beta chain) was found in a study of identical twins (dated by TCRdb to 2016 to 2017). Context from the whole study: The study deep-sequenced TCR alpha and beta repertoires from monozygotic twins, unrelated adults of various ages and cord blood to test whether fetal clonotypes persist. Replicate twin experiments were performed at different times using different library preparation protocols to rule out contamination. On the study overall, not on this receptor specifically: Fewer insertions were carried by abundant cord blood beta clonotypes; a weaker similar trend was observed in young adult naive repertoires, while no such trend was observed in memory repertoires. Out-of-frame TCR alpha sharing in monozygotic twins was systematically underestimated by recombination models, whereas sharing between unrelated individuals was in agreement with the recombination models. Zero-insertion analyses could be partly confounded by invariant T cells such as MAIT and iNKT, although diverse VJ usage argued against such confounding for most clonotypes. Excess twin sharing in beta out-of-frame sequences was weaker because fewer shared sequences lowered the signal-to-noise ratio. Compared with coincidental sharing between unrelated individuals, an excess of low generation-probability sequences was observed among out-of-frame TCR alpha sequences shared between twins. Because the same donors could not be followed over many years, the conclusions depended on cross-sectional statistical analysis.

Libraries were built with 5' RACE. The reads were generated on an Illumina HiSeq 2000. Template switching introduced a universal primer binding site; the final cDNA contained a unique molecular identifier, enabling accurate counting of TCR cDNA molecules. First-strand cDNA for TCR alpha and beta chains was synthesized from specific primers in the conserved constant-segment region. To control for contamination, each cDNA library was double barcoded with a SMART-Mk sample barcode plus Illumina barcodes. TruSeq adapter sequences and Illumina sample barcodes were added in two successive PCR steps. Sequencing of the TCR alpha and beta cDNA libraries was done on the Illumina HiSeq platform using custom primers. The paper's processing steps were these. Raw reads were processed with MiGEC to extract unique molecular identifiers, and MiXCR was used to determine CDR3 positions. Recombination models were inferred per individual with the repgenHMM and IGoR tools using an EM algorithm. Shared clonotype analysis was performed with the tcR package in R, normalizing sharing by the product of cloneset sizes. Out-of-frame nonproductive sequences were analyzed to study raw recombination free of thymic and clonal selection effects. TCRdb handled the public reads itself, with Q25 trimming in fastp and clone calling in MiXCR, and kept productive beta chains. Each CDR3 protein gets just one entry, which takes the most common genes and DNA from the rows behind it. The V and J calls shown here were made by TCRdb, not taken from the authors' results. This sample lists 1.5 million to 2 million distinct CDR3 sequences; less than 35% were detected once. The leading ten clones occupy 0.25% to 0.3% of the sample.

Points on this clonotype: The target of this receptor is not known. No much larger clone is present one base from it, and per-base qualities are unavailable.

Trimming costs V 6 bases and J 0 bases, and their ends lie 14 bases apart. The germline V gene supplies CDR1 SQVTM and CDR2 ANQGSEA. The CDR3, cysteine through phenylalanine, is 14 amino acids long. The kept DNA is CDR3 alone, 42 bases in frame from the first base. All donors were healthy Caucasians. The sequence links TRBV29-1 to TRBJ1-1; the D gene is perhaps TRBD1, from 6 matching bases. The receptor was derived from a newborn girl in good health. Sequencing used cord blood. The encoded CDR3 is CSVAQGFVNTEAFF. The DNA is TGCAGCGTGGCACAGGGATTTGTGAACACTGAAGCTTTCTTT.